This T cell receptor (beta chain) was recovered during a study of T-cell reconstitution after alpha-beta-depleted transplantation in children. CDR1 and CDR2 from the germline V gene are MNHEY and SVGAGI. The CDR3 length is 15 residues. The V and J ends lost 4 bases and 3 bases, in that order; junction bases with no gene match: 9. The TCRbeta library incorporated unique molecular identifiers. TCRdb processed the PCR reads anew with MiXCR; each CDR3 protein has one entry. This table has some 840,000 distinct CDR3 sequences, approximately 15% appearing once. This clonotype was seen only a few times. The origin of this receptor is a male patient younger than 18 who had a stem cell transplant for acute lymphoblastic leukemia, so the T cells may come from the graft donor. The sequencing used PBMCs, mostly from graft donor cells, collected 360 days after TCRalphabeta/CD19-depleted stem cell transplant. This chain links TRBV6-5 with TRBJ2-7; the match to TRBD1 covers 7 bases. The CDR3 spells CASSSVEGAIYEQYF. For the CDR3, the DNA is TGTGCCAGCAGTTCGGTAGAGGGGGCCATCTACGAGCAGTACTTC.